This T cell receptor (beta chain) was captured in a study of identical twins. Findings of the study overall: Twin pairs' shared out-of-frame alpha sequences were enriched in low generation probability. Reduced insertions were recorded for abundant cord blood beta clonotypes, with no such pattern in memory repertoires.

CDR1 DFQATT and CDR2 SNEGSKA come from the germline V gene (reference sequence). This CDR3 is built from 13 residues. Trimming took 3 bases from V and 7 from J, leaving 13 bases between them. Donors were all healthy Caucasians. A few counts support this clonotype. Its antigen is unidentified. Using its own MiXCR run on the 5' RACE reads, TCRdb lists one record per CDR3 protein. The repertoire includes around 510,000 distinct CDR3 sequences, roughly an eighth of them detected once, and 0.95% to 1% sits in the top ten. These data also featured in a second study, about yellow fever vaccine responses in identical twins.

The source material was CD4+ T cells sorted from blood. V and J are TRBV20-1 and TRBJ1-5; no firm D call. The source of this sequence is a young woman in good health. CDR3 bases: TGCAGTGCTAGGGGCGGCTTGGGGCAGCCCCAGCATTTT. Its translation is CSARGGLGQPQHF.